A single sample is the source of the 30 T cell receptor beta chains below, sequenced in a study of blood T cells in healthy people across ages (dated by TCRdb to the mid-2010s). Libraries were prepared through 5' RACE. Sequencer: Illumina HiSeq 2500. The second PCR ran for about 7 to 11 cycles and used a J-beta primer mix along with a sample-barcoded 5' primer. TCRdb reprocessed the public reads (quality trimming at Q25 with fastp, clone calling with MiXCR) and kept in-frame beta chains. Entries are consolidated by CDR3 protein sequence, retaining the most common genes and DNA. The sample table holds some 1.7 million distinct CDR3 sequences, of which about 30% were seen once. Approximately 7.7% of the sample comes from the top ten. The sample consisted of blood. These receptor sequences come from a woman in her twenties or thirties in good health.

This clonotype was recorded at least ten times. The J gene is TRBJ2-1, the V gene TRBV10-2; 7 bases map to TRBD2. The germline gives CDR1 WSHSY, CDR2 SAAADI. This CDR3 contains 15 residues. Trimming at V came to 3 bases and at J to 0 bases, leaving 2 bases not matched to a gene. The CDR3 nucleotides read TGCGCCAGCAGTGACACTAGCGTCTCCTACAATGAGCAGTTCTTC. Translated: CASSDTSVSYNEQFF.

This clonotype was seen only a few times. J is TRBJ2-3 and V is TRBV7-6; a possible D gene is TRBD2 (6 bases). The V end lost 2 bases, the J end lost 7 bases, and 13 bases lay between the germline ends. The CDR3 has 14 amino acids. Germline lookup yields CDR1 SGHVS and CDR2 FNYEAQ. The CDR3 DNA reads TGTGCCAGCAGCTTAATGCTAGCGCAAAATACGCAGTATTTT. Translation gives CASSLMLAQNTQYF.

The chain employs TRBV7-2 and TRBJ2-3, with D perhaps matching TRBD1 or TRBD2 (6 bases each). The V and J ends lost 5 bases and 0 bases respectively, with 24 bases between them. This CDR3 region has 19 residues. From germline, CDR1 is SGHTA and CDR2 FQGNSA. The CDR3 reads CASSARRGYARSSTDTQYF. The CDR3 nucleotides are TGTGCCAGCAGCGCTAGGAGGGGGTACGCTCGCTCTAGCACAGATACGCAGTATTTT.

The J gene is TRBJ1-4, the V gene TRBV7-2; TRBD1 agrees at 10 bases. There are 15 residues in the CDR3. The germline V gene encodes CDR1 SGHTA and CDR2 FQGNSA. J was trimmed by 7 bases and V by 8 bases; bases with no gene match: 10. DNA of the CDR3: TGTGCCAGCGGCCCCGACAGGGGGCTGGGTGAAAAACTGTTTTTT. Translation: CASGPDRGLGEKLFF.

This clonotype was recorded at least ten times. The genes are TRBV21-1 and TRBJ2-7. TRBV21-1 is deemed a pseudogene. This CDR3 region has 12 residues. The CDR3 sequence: CASSKGIYEQYF. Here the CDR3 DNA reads TGTGCCAGCAGCAAGGGGATCTACGAGCAGTACTTC.

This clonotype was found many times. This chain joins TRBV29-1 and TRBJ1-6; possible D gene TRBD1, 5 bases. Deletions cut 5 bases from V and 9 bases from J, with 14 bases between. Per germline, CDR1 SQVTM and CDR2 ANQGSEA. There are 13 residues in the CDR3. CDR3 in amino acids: CSVLVSGSSPLHF. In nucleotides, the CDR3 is TGCAGCGTTCTGGTTTCAGGGAGTTCACCCCTCCACTTT.

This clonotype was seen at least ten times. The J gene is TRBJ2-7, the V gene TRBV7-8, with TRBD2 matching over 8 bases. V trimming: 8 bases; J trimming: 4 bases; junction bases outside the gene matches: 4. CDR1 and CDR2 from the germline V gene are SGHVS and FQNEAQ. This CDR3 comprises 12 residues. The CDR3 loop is CASRLAGYEQYF. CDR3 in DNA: TGTGCCAGCCGTCTAGCGGGTTACGAGCAGTACTTC.

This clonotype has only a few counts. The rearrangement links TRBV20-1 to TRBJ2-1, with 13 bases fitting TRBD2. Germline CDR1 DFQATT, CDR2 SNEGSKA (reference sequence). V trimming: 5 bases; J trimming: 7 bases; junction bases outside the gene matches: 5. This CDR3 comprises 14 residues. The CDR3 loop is CSAAGLAGVNEQFF. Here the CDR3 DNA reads TGCAGTGCTGCTGGACTAGCGGGAGTGAATGAGCAGTTCTTC.

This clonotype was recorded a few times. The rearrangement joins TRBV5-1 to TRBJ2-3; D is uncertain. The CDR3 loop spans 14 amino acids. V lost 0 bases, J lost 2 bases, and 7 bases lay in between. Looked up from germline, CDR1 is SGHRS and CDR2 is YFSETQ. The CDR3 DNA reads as TGCGCCAGCAGCTTGGCCGCCATCACAGATACGCAGTATTTT. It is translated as CASSLAAITDTQYF.

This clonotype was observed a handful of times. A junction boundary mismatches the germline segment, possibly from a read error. This CDR3 reads CATSRERFQPRHF. The CDR3 DNA reads TGTGCCACCAGCAGAGAGCGATTTCAGCCCCGGCATTTT. The rearrangement links TRBV15 to TRBJ1-5; D remains unclear. The CDR3 runs to 13 residues. Germline CDR1 and CDR2: LNHNV and YYDKDF (reference sequence).

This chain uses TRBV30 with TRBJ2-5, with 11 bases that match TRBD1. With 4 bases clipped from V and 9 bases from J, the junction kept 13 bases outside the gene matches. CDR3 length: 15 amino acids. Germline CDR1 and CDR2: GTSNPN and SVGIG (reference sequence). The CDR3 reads CAWTPDRGPLFSQYF. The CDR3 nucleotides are TGTGCCTGGACTCCGGACAGGGGGCCCCTCTTCTCCCAGTACTTC. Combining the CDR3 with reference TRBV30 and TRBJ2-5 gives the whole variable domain SQTIHQWPATLVQPVGSPLSLECTVEGTSNPNLYWYRQAAGRGLQLLFYSVGIGQISSEVPQNLSASRPQDRQFILSSKKLLLSDSGFYLCAWTPDRGPLFSQYFGPGTRLLVL.

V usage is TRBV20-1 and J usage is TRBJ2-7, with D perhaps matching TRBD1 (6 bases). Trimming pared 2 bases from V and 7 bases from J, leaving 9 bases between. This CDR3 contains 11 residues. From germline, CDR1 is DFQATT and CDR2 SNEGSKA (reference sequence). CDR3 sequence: CSARQGQEQYF. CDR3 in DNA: TGCAGTGCTAGACAGGGGCAGGAGCAGTACTTC.

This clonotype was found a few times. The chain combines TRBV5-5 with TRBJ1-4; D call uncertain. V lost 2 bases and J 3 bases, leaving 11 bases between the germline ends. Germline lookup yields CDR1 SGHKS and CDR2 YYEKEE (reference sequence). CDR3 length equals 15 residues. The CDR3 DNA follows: TGTGCCAGCAGCTTTCGAGGAAGCTCTAATGAAAAACTGTTTTTT. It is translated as CASSFRGSSNEKLFF.

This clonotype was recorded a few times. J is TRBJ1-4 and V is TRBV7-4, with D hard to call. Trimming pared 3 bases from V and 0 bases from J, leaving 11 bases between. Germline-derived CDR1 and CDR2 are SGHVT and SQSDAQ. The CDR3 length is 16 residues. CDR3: CASSLTSLSTNEKLFF. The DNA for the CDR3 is TGTGCCAGCAGCTTGACCAGCCTATCAACTAATGAAAAACTGTTTTTT.

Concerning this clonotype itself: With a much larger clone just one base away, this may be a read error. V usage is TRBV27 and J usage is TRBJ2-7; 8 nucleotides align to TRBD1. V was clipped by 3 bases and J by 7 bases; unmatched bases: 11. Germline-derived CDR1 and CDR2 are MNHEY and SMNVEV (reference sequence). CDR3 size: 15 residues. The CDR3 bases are TGTGCCAGCAGTTTCGGACAGGGCATCTACAATGAGCAGTACTTC. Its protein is CASSFGQGIYNEQYF.

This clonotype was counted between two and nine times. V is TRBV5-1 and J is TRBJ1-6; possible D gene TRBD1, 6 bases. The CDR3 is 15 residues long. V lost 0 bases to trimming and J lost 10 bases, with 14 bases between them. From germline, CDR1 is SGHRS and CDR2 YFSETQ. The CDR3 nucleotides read TGCGCCAGCAGCTTGGCCGTCAGGGGAAGCTCACCCCTCCACTTT. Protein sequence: CASSLAVRGSSPLHF.

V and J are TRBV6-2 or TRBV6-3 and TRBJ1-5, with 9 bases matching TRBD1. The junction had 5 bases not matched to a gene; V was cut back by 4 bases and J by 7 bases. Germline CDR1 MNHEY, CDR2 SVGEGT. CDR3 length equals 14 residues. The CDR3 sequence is CASSFGQGMQPQHF. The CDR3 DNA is TGTGCCAGCAGTTTTGGACAGGGGATGCAGCCCCAGCATTTT.

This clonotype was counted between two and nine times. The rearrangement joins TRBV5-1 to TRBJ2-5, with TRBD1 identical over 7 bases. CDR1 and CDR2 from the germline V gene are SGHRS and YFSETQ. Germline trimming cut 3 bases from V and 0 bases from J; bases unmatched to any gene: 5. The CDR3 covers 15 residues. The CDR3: CASSSSGQDQETQYF. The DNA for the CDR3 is TGCGCCAGCAGCTCCAGTGGACAGGACCAAGAGACCCAGTACTTC.

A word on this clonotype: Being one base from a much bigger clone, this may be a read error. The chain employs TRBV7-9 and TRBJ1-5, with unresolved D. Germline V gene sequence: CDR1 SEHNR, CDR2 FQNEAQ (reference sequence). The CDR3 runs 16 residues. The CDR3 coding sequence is TGTTCCAGCAGCTCATCGGACGGGTATAGCAATCAGCCCCAGCATTTT. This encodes CSSSSSDGYSNQPQHF. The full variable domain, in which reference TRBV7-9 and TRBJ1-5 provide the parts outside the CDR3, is DTGVSQNPRHKITKRGQNVTFRCDPISEHNRLYWYRQTLGQGPEFLTYFQNEAQLEKSRLLSDRFSAERPKGSFSTLEIQRTEQGDSAMYLCSSSSSDGYSNQPQHFGDGTRLSIL.

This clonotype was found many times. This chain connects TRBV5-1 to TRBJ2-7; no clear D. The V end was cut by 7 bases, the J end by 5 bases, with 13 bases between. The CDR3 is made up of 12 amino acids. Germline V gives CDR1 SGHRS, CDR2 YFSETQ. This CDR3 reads CASGVAADEQYF. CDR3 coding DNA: TGCGCCAGCGGGGTCGCCGCTGACGAGCAGTACTTC.

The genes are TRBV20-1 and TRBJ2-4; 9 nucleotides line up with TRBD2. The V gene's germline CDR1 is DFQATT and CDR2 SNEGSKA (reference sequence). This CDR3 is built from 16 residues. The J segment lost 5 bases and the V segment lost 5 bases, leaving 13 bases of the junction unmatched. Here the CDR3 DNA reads TGCAGTGCTGACCGACTAGCGGAGCGGGGGGAAAACATTCAGTACTTC. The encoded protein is CSADRLAERGENIQYF.

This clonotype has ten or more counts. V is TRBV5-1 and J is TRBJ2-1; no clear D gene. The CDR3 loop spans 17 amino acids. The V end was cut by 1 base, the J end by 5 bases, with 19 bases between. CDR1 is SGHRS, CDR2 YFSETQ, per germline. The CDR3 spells CASSLLPDRKLDNEQFF. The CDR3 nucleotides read TGCGCCAGCAGCTTGTTGCCCGATCGGAAATTAGACAATGAGCAGTTCTTC.

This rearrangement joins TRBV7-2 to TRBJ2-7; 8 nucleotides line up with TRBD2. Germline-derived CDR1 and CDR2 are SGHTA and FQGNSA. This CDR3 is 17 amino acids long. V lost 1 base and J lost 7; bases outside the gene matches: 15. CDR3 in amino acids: CASSLVPLAALFNEQYF. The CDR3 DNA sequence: TGTGCCAGCAGCTTAGTCCCACTAGCGGCCTTATTTAATGAGCAGTACTTC. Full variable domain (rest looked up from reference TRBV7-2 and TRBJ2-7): GAGVSQSPSNKVTEKGKDVELRCDPISGHTALYWYRQSLGQGLEFLIYFQGNSAPDKSGLPSDRFSAERTGGSVSTLTIQRTQQEDSAVYLCASSLVPLAALFNEQYFGPGTRLTVT.

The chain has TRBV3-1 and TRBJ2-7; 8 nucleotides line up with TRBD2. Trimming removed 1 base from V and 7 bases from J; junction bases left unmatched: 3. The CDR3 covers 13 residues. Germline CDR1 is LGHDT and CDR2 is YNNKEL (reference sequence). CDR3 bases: TGTGCCAGCAGCCAAGCGGGGGGGGAGGAGCAGTACTTC. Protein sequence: CASSQAGGEEQYF.

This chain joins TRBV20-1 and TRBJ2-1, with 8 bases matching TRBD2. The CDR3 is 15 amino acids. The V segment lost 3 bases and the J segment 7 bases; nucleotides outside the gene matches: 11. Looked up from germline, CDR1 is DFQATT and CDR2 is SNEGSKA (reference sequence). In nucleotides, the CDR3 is TGCAGTGCTAGGGATGTGCTTCGCGGGGGGAATGAGCAGTTCTTC. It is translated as CSARDVLRGGNEQFF.

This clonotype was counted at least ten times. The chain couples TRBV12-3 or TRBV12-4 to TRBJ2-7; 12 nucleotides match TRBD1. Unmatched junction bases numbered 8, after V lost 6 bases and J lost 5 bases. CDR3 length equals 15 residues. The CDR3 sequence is CASSLPGQGANEQYF. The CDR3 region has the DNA TGTGCCAGCAGCTTACCGGGACAGGGGGCGAACGAGCAGTACTTC.

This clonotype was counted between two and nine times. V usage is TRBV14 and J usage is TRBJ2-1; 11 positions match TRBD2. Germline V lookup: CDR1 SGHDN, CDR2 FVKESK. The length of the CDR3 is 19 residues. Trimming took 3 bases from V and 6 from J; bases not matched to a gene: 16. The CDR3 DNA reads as TGTGCCAGCAGCCAGCGGGACTCATGGACTAGCGGGCAGGGCAATGAGCAGTTCTTC. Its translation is CASSQRDSWTSGQGNEQFF.

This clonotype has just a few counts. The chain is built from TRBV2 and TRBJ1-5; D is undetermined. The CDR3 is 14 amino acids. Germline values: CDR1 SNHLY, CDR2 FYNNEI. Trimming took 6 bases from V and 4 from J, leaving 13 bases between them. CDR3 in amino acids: CASSDTPANQPQHF. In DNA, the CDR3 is TGTGCCAGCAGCGACACTCCCGCGAATCAGCCCCAGCATTTT.

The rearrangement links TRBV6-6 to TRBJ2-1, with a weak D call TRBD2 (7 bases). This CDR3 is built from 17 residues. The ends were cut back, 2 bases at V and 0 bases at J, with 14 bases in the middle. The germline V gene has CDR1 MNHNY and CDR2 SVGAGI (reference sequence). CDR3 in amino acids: CASSYRGASVSYNEQFF. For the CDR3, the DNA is TGTGCCAGCAGTTACCGGGGGGCCTCAGTCTCCTACAATGAGCAGTTCTTC.

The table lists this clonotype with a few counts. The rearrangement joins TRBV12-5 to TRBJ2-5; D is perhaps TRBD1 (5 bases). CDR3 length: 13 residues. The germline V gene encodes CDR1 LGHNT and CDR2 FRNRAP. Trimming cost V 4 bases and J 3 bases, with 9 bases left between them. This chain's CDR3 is CASGSGHKETQYF. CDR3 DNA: TGTGCTAGTGGTTCTGGACATAAAGAGACCCAGTACTTC. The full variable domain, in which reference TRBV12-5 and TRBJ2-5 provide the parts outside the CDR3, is DARVTQTPRHKVTEMGQEVTMRCQPILGHNTVFWYRQTMMQGLELLAYFRNRAPLDDSGMPKDRFSAEMPDATLATLKIQPSEPRDSAVYFCASGSGHKETQYFGPGTRLLVL.